The 31 T cell receptor beta chains below come from one sample, sequenced in a study of beta chain features in type 1 diabetes. Expressed TCRB transcripts were sequenced because the isolated RNA had all been reverse transcribed beforehand. The data were produced by immunoSEQ multiplex PCR, yet TCRdb's version contains in-frame clones alone and is incomplete. The data contain about 350,000 clones, about 20% of them singletons. The specimen was naive CD4+ T cells from blood. The receptors were sampled from a woman under 30 in good health.

The DNA of the CDR3 is TGTGCCAGCAACCGCCCGTCCCTCGGGAACACCGGGGAGCTGTTTTTT. Residues: CASNRPSLGNTGELFF. The chain couples TRBV7-9 to TRBJ2-2, with unresolved D. V was clipped by 7 bases and J by 1 base, with 16 bases between them. The CDR3 covers 16 residues. Germline CDR1 reads SEHNR; CDR2 reads FQNEAQ (reference sequence).

A few counts support this clone. This sequence joins TRBV2 and TRBJ2-6, with a possible D match to TRBD1 (6 bases). The CDR3 covers 16 residues. V dropped 1 base and J dropped 2 bases, with 9 bases sitting between them. Germline V gene data show CDR1 as SNHLY and CDR2 as FYNNEI. CDR3 loop: CASSEGYRAGANVLTF. The DNA of the CDR3 is TGTGCCAGCAGTGAAGGATACAGGGCTGGGGCCAACGTCCTGACTTTC.

This chain links TRBV5-4 with TRBJ2-1; a possible D gene is TRBD2 (6 bases). The CDR3 runs to 17 residues. CDR1 and CDR2 (germline): SGHNT, YYREEE (reference sequence). V gave up 4 bases and J gave up 0 bases, with 17 bases separating them. CDR3 loop: CASSPAAGLSSYNEQFF. The CDR3 region has the DNA TGTGCCAGCAGCCCAGCAGCGGGCCTTAGCTCCTACAATGAGCAGTTCTTC. The whole variable domain, remainder taken from reference TRBV5-4 and TRBJ2-1, is ETGVTQSPTHLIKTRGQQVTLRCSSQSGHNTVSWYQQALGQGPQFIFQYYREEENGRGNFPPRFSGLQFPNYSSELNVNALELDDSALYLCASSPAAGLSSYNEQFFGPGTRLTVL.

The chain carries TRBV11-2 and TRBJ2-3; D is unresolved. This CDR3 comprises 14 residues. Looked up from germline, CDR1 is SGHAT and CDR2 is FQNNGV. The V end lost 7 bases, the J end lost 0 bases, and 11 bases lay between the germline ends. Written as DNA, the CDR3 is TGTGCCAGCAATCCCCCCGAGAGCACAGATACGCAGTATTTT. Translated: CASNPPESTDTQYF.

This clone was counted between two and nine times. The chain joins TRBV10-3 to TRBJ2-3; D is unclear. The CDR3 consists of 12 residues. The germline V and J ends were trimmed by 6 bases and 1 base, with 5 bases remaining between them. Per the germline V gene, CDR1 is ENHRY and CDR2 is SYGVKD. As DNA, the CDR3 is TGTGCCATCAGACTGGGCACAGATACGCAGTATTTT. Protein product: CAIRLGTDTQYF.

This clone has only a few counts. This same CDR3 is encoded by further DNA sequences in the sample. The chain uses TRBV7-9 and TRBJ1-2, with 8 bases matching TRBD1. CDR3 length: 12 amino acids. The V segment lost 3 bases and the J segment 8 bases; nucleotides outside the gene matches: 2. The germline CDR1 and CDR2 sequences are SEHNR and FQNEAQ (reference sequence). The CDR3 spells CASSLDREGYTF. The CDR3 bases are TGTGCCAGCAGCTTGGACAGGGAGGGCTACACCTTC.

This clone occurred a few times. This sample includes further DNA sequences coding for the same CDR3. The chain carries TRBV7-2 and TRBJ2-7, with a tentative D call TRBD1 (5 bases). Trimming pared 3 bases from V and 1 base from J, leaving 10 bases between. The CDR3 is 14 amino acids. Germline assignment: CDR1 SGHTA and CDR2 FQGNSA. The DNA of the CDR3 is TGTGCCAGCAGCTTTACAGGTTCATCCTACGAGCAGTACTTC. This encodes CASSFTGSSYEQYF. Full variable domain (missing parts from reference TRBV7-2 and TRBJ2-7): GAGVSQSPSNKVTEKGKDVELRCDPISGHTALYWYRQSLGQGLEFLIYFQGNSAPDKSGLPSDRFSAERTGGSVSTLTIQRTQQEDSAVYLCASSFTGSSYEQYFGPGTRLTVT.

This clone was detected a few times. The chain links TRBV29-1 to TRBJ2-1; D not resolved. V lost 1 base and J lost 9, with 13 bases in between. The CDR3 loop spans 13 amino acids. The germline gives CDR1 SQVTM, CDR2 ANQGSEA. The CDR3 protein is CSVEGLVEFEQFF. As DNA, the CDR3 is TGCAGCGTTGAAGGGCTTGTGGAGTTTGAGCAGTTCTTC.

This clone showed up just a few times. The chain is built from TRBV2 and TRBJ2-3; 9 positions match TRBD2. Per germline, CDR1 SNHLY and CDR2 FYNNEI. V was clipped by 8 bases and J by 2 bases; unmatched bases: 14. The CDR3 loop spans 17 amino acids. The CDR3 reads CASDEAASGTITDTQYF. CDR3 DNA sequence: TGTGCCAGCGATGAGGCGGCTAGCGGGACGATCACAGATACGCAGTATTTT. Drawing the rest from reference TRBV2 and TRBJ2-3, the complete variable domain is EPEVTQTPSHQVTQMGQEVILRCVPISNHLYFYWYRQILGQKVEFLVSFYNNEISEKSEIFDDQFSVERPDGSNFTLKIRSTKLEDSAMYFCASDEAASGTITDTQYFGPGTRLTVL.

This clone was counted a few times. This sequence joins TRBV2 and TRBJ2-7; D is undetermined. This CDR3 spans 12 amino acids. The germline gives CDR1 SNHLY, CDR2 FYNNEI. The germline V and J ends were trimmed by 2 bases and 0 bases, with 2 bases remaining between them. This CDR3 is CASSELSYEQYF. The CDR3 DNA sequence: TGTGCCAGCAGTGAACTCTCCTACGAGCAGTACTTC.

In this sample, this clone turned up a few times. The gene calls are TRBV9 and TRBJ2-7; the match to TRBD1 covers 10 bases. The CDR3 is made up of 15 amino acids. CDR1 SGDLS and CDR2 YYNGEE come from the germline V gene. V shed 3 bases and J 3 bases; nucleotides not matched to a gene: 6. The CDR3 region has the DNA TGTGCCAGCAGCGCGGGACAGGGGAAGGGCTACGAGCAGTACTTC. It specifies CASSAGQGKGYEQYF.

The sample holds one count of this clone. J is TRBJ1-1 and V is TRBV30; D ambiguous. This CDR3 is built from 13 residues. The V and J ends lost 3 bases and 1 base respectively, with 9 bases between them. Germline V gene lookup returns CDR1 GTSNPN and CDR2 SVGIG (reference sequence). CDR3 in amino acids: CAWSTQENTEAFF. DNA for the CDR3: TGTGCCTGGAGCACGCAGGAGAACACTGAAGCTTTCTTT.

This chain links TRBV29-1 with TRBJ2-1; 9 bases fit TRBD2. CDR3 length: 14 residues. After removal of 5 bases from V and 6 bases from J, the junction contained 8 bases not matched to a gene. The V gene's germline CDR1 is SQVTM and CDR2 ANQGSEA. For the CDR3, the DNA is TGCAGCGTTTTGTCCCTAGCGGGGAGCAATGAGCAGTTCTTC. Amino acids: CSVLSLAGSNEQFF.

CDR3 sequence reads: CASSPRDQSYGYTF. The CDR3 nucleotides read TGCGCCAGCAGCCCCAGGGATCAGAGCTATGGCTACACCTTC. The rearrangement uses TRBV5-1 and TRBJ1-2, with D possibly TRBD1 on 5 matching bases. V was pared by 4 bases and J by 4 bases, with 14 bases between. Germline V gene sequence: CDR1 SGHRS, CDR2 YFSETQ. This CDR3 has 14 residues. Drawing the rest from reference TRBV5-1 and TRBJ1-2, the complete variable domain is KAGVTQTPRYLIKTRGQQVTLSCSPISGHRSVSWYQQTPGQGLQFLFEYFSETQRNKGNFPGRFSGRQFSNSRSEMNVSTLELGDSALYLCASSPRDQSYGYTFGSGTRLTVV.

A few counts support this clone. The chain couples TRBV19 to TRBJ1-5; D possibly corresponds to TRBD1 (6 bases). The germline gives CDR1 LNHDA, CDR2 SQIVND (reference sequence). Trimming pared 5 bases from V and 1 base from J, leaving 9 bases between. The CDR3 has 14 amino acids. This chain's CDR3 is CASSRQGSNQPQHF. Here the CDR3 DNA reads TGTGCCAGTAGTCGTCAGGGGAGCAATCAGCCCCAGCATTTT.

The J gene is TRBJ2-7, the V gene TRBV6-5; 10 bases align to TRBD2. Germline CDR1 and CDR2: MNHEY and SVGAGI. The length of the CDR3 is 15 residues. With 0 bases clipped from V and 3 bases from J, the junction kept 2 bases outside the gene matches. This CDR3 is CASSYSSGGFYEQYF. In DNA form, the CDR3 reads TGTGCCAGCAGTTACTCTAGCGGGGGGTTCTACGAGCAGTACTTC.

The chain is built from TRBV5-4 and TRBJ2-1; D is perhaps TRBD2 (6 bases). Germline CDR1 and CDR2: SGHNT and YYREEE (reference sequence). Trimming left V 2 bases short and J 9 bases short, with 15 bases between. The CDR3 has 14 residues. For the CDR3, the DNA is TGTGCCAGCAGCTTAAGGCAGGGAGGTGGTGAGCAGTTCTTC. Protein product: CASSLRQGGGEQFF.

This clone showed up just a few times. This chain connects TRBV4-1 to TRBJ2-1; 9 nucleotides line up with TRBD2. J was trimmed by 2 bases and V by 0 bases; bases with no gene match: 2. This CDR3 is 16 amino acids long. Germline V gene sequence: CDR1 MGHRA, CDR2 YSYEKL. Written as DNA, the CDR3 is TGCGCCAGCAGCCAAGATAGCGGGAGTACCTACAATGAGCAGTTCTTC. This gives the protein CASSQDSGSTYNEQFF.

This clone was seen only a few times. The rearrangement joins TRBV5-1 to TRBJ2-5; D gene uncertain. The CDR3 loop spans 14 amino acids. Deletions cut 2 bases from V and 0 bases from J, with 8 bases between. CDR1 SGHRS and CDR2 YFSETQ come from the germline V gene. CDR3 sequence reads: CASSFNSNQETQYF. DNA of the CDR3: TGCGCCAGCAGCTTCAACAGCAACCAAGAGACCCAGTACTTC.

This clone appeared a few times. V usage is TRBV15 and J usage is TRBJ1-4; possibly TRBD1 for D (5 bases). CDR3 size: 15 residues. Trimming took 5 bases from V and 6 from J, leaving 16 bases between them. CDR1 is LNHNV, CDR2 YYDKDF, per germline (reference sequence). In DNA, the CDR3 is TGTGCCACCAGCGAAGACCGGGCCAGGGATGAAAAACTGTTTTTT. As protein: CATSEDRARDEKLFF. The full variable domain, rest sourced from reference TRBV15 and TRBJ1-4, is DAMVIQNPRYQVTQFGKPVTLSCSQTLNHNVMYWYQQKSSQAPKLLFHYYDKDFNNEADTPDNFQSRRPNTSFCFLDIRSPGLGDTAMYLCATSEDRARDEKLFFGSGTQLSVL.

The genes are TRBV11-2 and TRBJ2-1; 8 positions agree with TRBD2. CDR3 length: 13 amino acids. With 5 bases clipped from V and 8 bases from J, the junction kept 5 bases outside the gene matches. CDR1 SGHAT and CDR2 FQNNGV come from the germline V gene. CDR3 in DNA: TGTGCCAGCAGCCAGGGACTAGATCATGAGCAGTTCTTC. Protein sequence: CASSQGLDHEQFF. Full variable domain (rest looked up from reference TRBV11-2 and TRBJ2-1): EAGVAQSPRYKIIEKRQSVAFWCNPISGHATLYWYQQILGQGPKLLIQFQNNGVVDDSQLPKDRFSAERLKGVDSTLKIQPAKLEDSAVYLCASSQGLDHEQFFGPGTRLTVL.

V and J are TRBV19 and TRBJ1-1; 8 bases match TRBD1. Germline values: CDR1 LNHDA, CDR2 SQIVND (reference sequence). Losses at the gene ends were 4 bases for V and 5 bases for J; bases not matched to a gene: 3. The CDR3 runs to 13 residues. The CDR3 coding sequence is TGTGCCAGTAGTACCAGGGGGCTTACTGAAGCTTTCTTT. Translating gives CASSTRGLTEAFF.

Here the CDR3 reads CASSYQTGQETQYF. CDR3 sequence (DNA): TGCGCCAGCAGCTACCAGACGGGGCAAGAGACCCAGTACTTC. This chain connects TRBV5-1 to TRBJ2-5; D is possibly TRBD2 (5 bases). CDR3 length: 14 amino acids. The V end lost 3 bases, the J end lost 2 bases, and 11 bases lay between the germline ends. Germline loops: CDR1 SGHRS, CDR2 YFSETQ.

This clone was counted a few times. This sample includes further DNA sequences coding for the same CDR3. CDR3 DNA sequence: TGCAGCGTTGACAGGGTGAACACTGAAGCTTTCTTT. Amino acids: CSVDRVNTEAFF. The V call is TRBV29-1, the J call TRBJ1-1, with D possibly being TRBD1 (5 bases). V was trimmed by 3 bases and J by 0 bases, leaving 5 bases between them. There are 12 residues in the CDR3. In germline, CDR1 is SQVTM, CDR2 ANQGSEA.

The chain carries TRBV10-3 and TRBJ2-1; 7 nucleotides align to TRBD2. Germline V gene sequence: CDR1 ENHRY, CDR2 SYGVKD. Trimming at V came to 3 bases and at J to 1 base, leaving 12 bases not matched to a gene. The CDR3 totals 18 residues. The CDR3 nucleotides are TGTGCCATCAGTGAAAGGGCCCCCAGCGGGGTTTCCTACAATGAGCAGTTCTTC. It specifies CAISERAPSGVSYNEQFF.

The gene calls are TRBV6-5 and TRBJ2-5; TRBD1 matches 7 bases. Germline CDR1 reads MNHEY; CDR2 reads SVGAGI. V lost 2 bases, J lost 4 bases, and 7 bases stayed unmatched. The CDR3 totals 15 residues. Here the CDR3 reads CASSYMWAGGETQYF. DNA for the CDR3: TGTGCCAGCAGTTACATGTGGGCAGGGGGAGAGACCCAGTACTTC.

The chain links TRBV10-3 to TRBJ2-3, with D hard to call. Germline V gives CDR1 ENHRY, CDR2 SYGVKD. V was cut by 6 bases and J by 2 bases, with 6 bases left in between. The CDR3 length is 12 residues. The CDR3 loop reads CAISQDTDTQYF. The DNA for the CDR3 is TGTGCCATCAGCCAGGACACAGATACGCAGTATTTT.

This clone was picked up a small number of times. V and J are TRBV7-3 and TRBJ1-5, with TRBD1 identical over 7 bases. V was pared by 5 bases and J by 7 bases, with 5 bases of the junction left unmatched. The CDR3 totals 13 residues. Germline lookup yields CDR1 SGHTA and CDR2 FQGTGA. DNA for the CDR3: TGTGCCAGCAGCATCGACAGGGAACAGCCCCAGCATTTT. Residues: CASSIDREQPQHF.

In this sample, this clone turned up a few times. The J gene is TRBJ2-5, the V gene TRBV6-5; D possibly corresponds to TRBD2 (6 bases). CDR1 and CDR2 (germline): MNHEY, SVGAGI. V dropped 6 bases and J dropped 4 bases, with 15 bases sitting between them. The CDR3 length is 14 residues. Written as DNA, the CDR3 is TGTGCCAGCAGACACCCCGGGGGTGGAGAGACCCAGTACTTC. This gives the protein CASRHPGGGETQYF.

The V call is TRBV9, the J call TRBJ2-5, with D tentatively TRBD1 (6 bases). Trimming left V 0 bases short and J 3 bases short, with 9 bases between. Germline CDR1 and CDR2: SGDLS and YYNGEE. The CDR3 sequence is 14 residues long. The CDR3 here is CASSVEGHEETQYF. In nucleotides, the CDR3 is TGTGCCAGCAGCGTAGAGGGACACGAAGAGACCCAGTACTTC.

This clone was seen more than once but under ten times. The V call is TRBV18, the J call TRBJ2-5, with 11 positions matching TRBD2. The germline V gene has CDR1 KGHSH and CDR2 LQKENI. The CDR3 totals 15 residues. After removal of 6 bases from V and 2 bases from J, the junction contained 5 bases not matched to a gene. CDR3 sequence: CASSQGLAEQETQYF. CDR3 DNA sequence: TGTGCCAGCTCCCAGGGACTAGCGGAGCAAGAGACCCAGTACTTC.